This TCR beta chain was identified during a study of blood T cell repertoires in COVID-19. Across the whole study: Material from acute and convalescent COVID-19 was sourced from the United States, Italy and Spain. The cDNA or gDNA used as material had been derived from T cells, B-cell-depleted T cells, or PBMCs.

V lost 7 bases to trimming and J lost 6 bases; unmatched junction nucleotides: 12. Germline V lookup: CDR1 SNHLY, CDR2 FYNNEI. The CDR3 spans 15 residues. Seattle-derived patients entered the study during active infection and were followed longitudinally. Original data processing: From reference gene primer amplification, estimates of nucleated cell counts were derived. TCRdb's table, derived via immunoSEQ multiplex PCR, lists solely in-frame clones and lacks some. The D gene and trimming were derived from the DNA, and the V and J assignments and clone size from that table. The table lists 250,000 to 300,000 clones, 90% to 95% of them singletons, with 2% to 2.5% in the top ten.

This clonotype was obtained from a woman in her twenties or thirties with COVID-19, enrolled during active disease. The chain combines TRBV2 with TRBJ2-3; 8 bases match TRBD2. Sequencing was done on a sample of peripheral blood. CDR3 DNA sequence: TGTGCCAGCAAGGGGGGGGTAGCGGGGACCGATACGCAGTATTTT. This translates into CASKGGVAGTDTQYF. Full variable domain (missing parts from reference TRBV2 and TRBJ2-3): EPEVTQTPSHQVTQMGQEVILRCVPISNHLYFYWYRQILGQKVEFLVSFYNNEISEKSEIFDDQFSVERPDGSNFTLKIRSTKLEDSAMYFCASKGGVAGTDTQYFGPGTRLTVL.